This TCR beta chain appears in the sequencing data of a study of post-analysis software for immune sequencing data. Study context: The cohort encompassed relapsing-remitting, secondary progressive and progressive-relapsing multiple sclerosis disease courses. General study results and limits: Multiple sclerosis was associated with a significant reduction in normalized Chao1 diversity relative to controls. Patients showed TRBV5-6, TRBV5-1 and TRBV20-1 among four to six TRBV segments more frequent than in controls.

Comments on this clonotype: Its antigen is not identified.

Germline V gene sequence: CDR1 SGHTA, CDR2 FQGTGA. The V end lost 6 bases, the J end lost 9 bases, and 18 bases lay between the germline ends. This CDR3 region has 14 residues. Prepared libraries of TCR beta cDNA carried unique molecular identifiers. TCRdb re-analysed the PCR reads in MiXCR, keeping a single row per CDR3 protein. The profile covers some 700,000 distinct CDR3 sequences, with around 60% appearing a single time and around 11% taken by the ten largest. This clonotype originated in a girl aged 2-10 years with multiple sclerosis. Sequenced input: blood. The chain combines TRBV7-3 with TRBJ2-1; TRBD1 might be the D (7 bases). CDR3 amino acids: CASSPNTGEVEQFF. CDR3 nucleotide sequence: TGTGCCAGCAGTCCGAATACAGGGGAGGTTGAGCAGTTCTTC.